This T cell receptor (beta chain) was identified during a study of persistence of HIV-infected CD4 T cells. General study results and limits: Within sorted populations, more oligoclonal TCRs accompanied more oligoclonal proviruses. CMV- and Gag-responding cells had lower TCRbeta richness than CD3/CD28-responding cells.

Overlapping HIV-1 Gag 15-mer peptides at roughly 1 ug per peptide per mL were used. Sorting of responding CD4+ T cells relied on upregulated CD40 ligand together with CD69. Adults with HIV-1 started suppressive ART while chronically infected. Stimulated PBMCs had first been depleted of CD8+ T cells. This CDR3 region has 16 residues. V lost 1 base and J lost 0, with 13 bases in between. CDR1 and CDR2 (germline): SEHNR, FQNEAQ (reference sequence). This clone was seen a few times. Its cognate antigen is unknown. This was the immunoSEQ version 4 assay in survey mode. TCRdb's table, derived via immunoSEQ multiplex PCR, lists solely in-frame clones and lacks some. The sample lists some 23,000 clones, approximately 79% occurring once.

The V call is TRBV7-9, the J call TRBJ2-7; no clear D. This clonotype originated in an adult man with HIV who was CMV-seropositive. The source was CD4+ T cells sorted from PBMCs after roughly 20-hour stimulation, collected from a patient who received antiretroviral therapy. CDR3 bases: TGTGCCAGCAGCTTAGTCTCCCAGGCGGACTCCTACGAGCAGTACTTC. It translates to CASSLVSQADSYEQYF.